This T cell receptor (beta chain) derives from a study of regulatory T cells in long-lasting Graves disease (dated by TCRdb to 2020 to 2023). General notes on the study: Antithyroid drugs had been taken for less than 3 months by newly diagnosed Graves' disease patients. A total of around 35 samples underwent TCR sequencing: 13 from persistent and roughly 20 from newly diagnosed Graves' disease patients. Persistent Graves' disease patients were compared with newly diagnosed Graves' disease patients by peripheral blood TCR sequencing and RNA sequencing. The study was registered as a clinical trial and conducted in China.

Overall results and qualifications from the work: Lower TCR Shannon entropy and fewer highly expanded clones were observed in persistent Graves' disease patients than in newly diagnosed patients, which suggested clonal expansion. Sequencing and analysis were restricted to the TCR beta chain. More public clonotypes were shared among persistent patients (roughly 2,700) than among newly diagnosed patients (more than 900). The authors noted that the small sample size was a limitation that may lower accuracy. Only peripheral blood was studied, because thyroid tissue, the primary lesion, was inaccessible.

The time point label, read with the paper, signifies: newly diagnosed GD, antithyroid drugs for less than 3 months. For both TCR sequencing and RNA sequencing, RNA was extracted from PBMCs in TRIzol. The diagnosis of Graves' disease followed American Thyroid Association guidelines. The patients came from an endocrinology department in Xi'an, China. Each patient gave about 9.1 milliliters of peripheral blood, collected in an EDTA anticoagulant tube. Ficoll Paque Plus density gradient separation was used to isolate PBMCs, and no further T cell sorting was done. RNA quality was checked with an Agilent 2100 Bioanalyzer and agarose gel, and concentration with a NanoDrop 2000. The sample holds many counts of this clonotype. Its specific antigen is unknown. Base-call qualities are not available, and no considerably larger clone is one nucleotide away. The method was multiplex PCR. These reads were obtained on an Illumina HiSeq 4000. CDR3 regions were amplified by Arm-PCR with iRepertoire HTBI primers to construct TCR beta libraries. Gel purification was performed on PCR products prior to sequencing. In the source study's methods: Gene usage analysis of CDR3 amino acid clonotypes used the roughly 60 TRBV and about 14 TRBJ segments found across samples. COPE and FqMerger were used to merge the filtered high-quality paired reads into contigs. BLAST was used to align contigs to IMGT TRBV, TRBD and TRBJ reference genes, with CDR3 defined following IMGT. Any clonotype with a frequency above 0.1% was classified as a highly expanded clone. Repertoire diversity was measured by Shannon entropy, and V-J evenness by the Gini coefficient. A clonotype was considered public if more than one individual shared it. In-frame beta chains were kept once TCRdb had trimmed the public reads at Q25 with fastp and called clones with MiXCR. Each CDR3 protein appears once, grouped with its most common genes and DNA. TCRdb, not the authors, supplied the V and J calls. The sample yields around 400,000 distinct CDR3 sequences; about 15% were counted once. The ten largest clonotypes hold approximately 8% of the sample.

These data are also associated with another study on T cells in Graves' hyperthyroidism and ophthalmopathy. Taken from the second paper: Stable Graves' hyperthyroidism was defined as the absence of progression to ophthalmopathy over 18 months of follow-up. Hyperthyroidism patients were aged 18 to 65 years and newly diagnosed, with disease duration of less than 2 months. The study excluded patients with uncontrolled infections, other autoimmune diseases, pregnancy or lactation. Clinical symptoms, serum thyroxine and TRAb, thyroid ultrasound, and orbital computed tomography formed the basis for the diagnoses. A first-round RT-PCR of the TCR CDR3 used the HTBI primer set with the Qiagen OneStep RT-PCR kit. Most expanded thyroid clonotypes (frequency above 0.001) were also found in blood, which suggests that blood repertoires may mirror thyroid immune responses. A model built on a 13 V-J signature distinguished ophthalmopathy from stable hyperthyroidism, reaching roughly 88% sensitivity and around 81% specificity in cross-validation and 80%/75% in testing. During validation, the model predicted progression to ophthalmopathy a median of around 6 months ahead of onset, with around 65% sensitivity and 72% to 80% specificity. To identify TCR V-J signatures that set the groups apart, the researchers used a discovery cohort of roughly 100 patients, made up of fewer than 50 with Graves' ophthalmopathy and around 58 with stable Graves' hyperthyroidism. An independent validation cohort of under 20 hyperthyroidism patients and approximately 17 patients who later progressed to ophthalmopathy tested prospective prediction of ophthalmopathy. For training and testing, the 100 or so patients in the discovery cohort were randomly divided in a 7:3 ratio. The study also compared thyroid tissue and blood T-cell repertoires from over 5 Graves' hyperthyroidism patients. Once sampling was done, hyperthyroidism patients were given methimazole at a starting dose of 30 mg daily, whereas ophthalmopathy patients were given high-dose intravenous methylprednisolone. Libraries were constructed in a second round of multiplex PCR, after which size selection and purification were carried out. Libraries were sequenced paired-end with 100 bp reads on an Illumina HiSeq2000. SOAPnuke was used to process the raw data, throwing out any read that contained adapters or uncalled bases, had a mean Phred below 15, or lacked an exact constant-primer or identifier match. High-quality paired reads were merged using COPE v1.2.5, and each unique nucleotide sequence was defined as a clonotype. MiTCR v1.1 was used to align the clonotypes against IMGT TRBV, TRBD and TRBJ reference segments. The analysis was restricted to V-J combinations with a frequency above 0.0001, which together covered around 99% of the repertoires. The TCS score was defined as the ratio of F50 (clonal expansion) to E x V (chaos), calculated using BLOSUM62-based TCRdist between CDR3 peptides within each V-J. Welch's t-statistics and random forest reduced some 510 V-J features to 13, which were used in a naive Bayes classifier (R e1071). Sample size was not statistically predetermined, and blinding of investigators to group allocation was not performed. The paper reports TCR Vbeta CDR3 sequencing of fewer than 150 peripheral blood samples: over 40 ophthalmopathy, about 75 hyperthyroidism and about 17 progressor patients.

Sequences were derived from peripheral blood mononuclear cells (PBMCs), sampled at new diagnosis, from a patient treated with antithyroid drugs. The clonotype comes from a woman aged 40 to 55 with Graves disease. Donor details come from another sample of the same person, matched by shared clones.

The DNA reads TGTGCCAGCAGCCAAGAGACTAACAATGAGCAGTTCTTC. Translated, this is CASSQETNNEQFF. The sequence is built from TRBV3-1 and TRBJ2-1; TRBD2 is possibly the D segment (5 matching bases). According to the germline V gene (reference sequence), CDR1 reads LGHDT and CDR2 reads YNNKEL. Deletion took 0 bases off V and 5 bases off J, with a span of 5 bases between the germline ends. The CDR3 has 13 amino acids, counting the end cysteine and phenylalanine. CDR3 DNA is the only sequence kept; it has 39 bases, read in frame from the first base.